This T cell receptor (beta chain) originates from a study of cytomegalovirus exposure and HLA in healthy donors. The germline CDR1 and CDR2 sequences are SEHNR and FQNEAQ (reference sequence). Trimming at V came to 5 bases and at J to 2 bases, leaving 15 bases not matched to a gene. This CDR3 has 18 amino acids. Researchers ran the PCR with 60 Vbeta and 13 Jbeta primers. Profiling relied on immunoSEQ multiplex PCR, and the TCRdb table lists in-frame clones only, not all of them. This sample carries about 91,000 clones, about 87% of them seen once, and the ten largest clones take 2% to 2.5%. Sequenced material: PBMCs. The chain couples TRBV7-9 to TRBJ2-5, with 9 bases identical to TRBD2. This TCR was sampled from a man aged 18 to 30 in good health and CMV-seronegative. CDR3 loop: CASSPRGGLAGKQETQYF. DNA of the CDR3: TGTGCCAGCAGCCCCCGGGGAGGGCTAGCGGGAAAACAAGAGACCCAGTACTTC.